A single sample gave rise to the 25 T cell receptor beta chains below, sequenced in a study of T-cell reconstitution after alpha-beta-depleted transplantation in children. As it was prepared, the TCRbeta library received unique molecular identifiers. TCRdb independently ran MiXCR on the PCR reads; one entry per CDR3 protein. The sample has about 690,000 distinct CDR3 sequences, roughly 17% seen once. Source: PBMCs from the stem cell graft donor, taken from the stem cell graft. These receptors all stem from a human donor who donated a stem cell graft to a child with acute myeloid leukemia.

The chain has TRBV4-1 and TRBJ2-7; 9 bases fit TRBD2. Germline loops: CDR1 MGHRA, CDR2 YSYEKL. V shed 0 bases and J 4 bases; nucleotides not matched to a gene: 13. CDR3 size: 18 residues. This chain's CDR3 is CASSQEGLAGFGHYEQYV. Written as DNA, the CDR3 is TGCGCCAGCAGCCAAGAGGGACTAGCAGGTTTCGGCCATTACGAGCAGTACGTC.

This clonotype has just a few counts. This chain links TRBV5-1 with TRBJ2-2, with no clear D. This CDR3 comprises 14 residues. The V gene's germline CDR1 is SGHRS and CDR2 YFSETQ. V was pared by 1 base and J by 4 bases, with 8 bases between. The CDR3 sequence: CASSLLGFTGELFF. The CDR3 nucleotides are TGCGCCAGCAGCTTGTTGGGTTTCACCGGGGAGCTGTTTTTT.

V gene TRBV12-3 or TRBV12-4 combines with J gene TRBJ1-2; TRBD1 agrees at 10 bases. Losses at the gene ends were 6 bases for V and 4 bases for J; bases not matched to a gene: 14. CDR3 length equals 17 residues. The CDR3 DNA is TGTGCCAGCAGCGCAAATGTTGGACAGGGGGATATCTATGGCTACACCTTC. Its protein product is CASSANVGQGDIYGYTF.

There are many counts of this clonotype. The chain couples TRBV20-1 to TRBJ2-3, with 8 nucleotides matching TRBD1. The V gene's germline CDR1 is DFQATT and CDR2 SNEGSKA (reference sequence). With 4 bases clipped from V and 2 bases from J, the junction kept 5 bases outside the gene matches. The CDR3 is made up of 14 amino acids. The CDR3 sequence: CSANPGGNTDTQYF. CDR3 in DNA: TGCAGTGCTAACCCAGGGGGCAACACAGATACGCAGTATTTT.

Here the CDR3 reads CASRGGAGQGETQYF. The CDR3 DNA follows: TGCGCCAGCAGGGGCGGAGCAGGACAGGGGGAGACCCAGTACTTC. The V and J genes are TRBV10-2 and TRBJ2-5; 9 bases are a match to TRBD1. CDR1 and CDR2 from the germline V gene are WSHSY and SAAADI. Trimming at V came to 6 bases and at J to 5 bases, leaving 10 bases not matched to a gene. There are 15 residues in the CDR3.

This clonotype was found many times. This rearrangement joins TRBV10-3 to TRBJ2-7; D might be TRBD1 or TRBD2, each matching 6 bases. This CDR3 comprises 13 residues. The germline V gene encodes CDR1 ENHRY and CDR2 SYGVKD. V was cut by 6 bases and J by 5 bases, with 14 bases left in between. CDR3 amino acids: CAIRQQGGHEQYV. The DNA for the CDR3 is TGTGCCATCAGACAACAGGGAGGTCACGAGCAGTACGTC.

This rearrangement joins TRBV5-6 to TRBJ1-4, with D unclear. The CDR3 length is 13 residues. The V gene's germline CDR1 is SGHDT and CDR2 YYEEEE. Trimming shortened V by 1 base and J by 5 bases, and 6 bases separated the two germline ends. The CDR3 nucleotides are TGTGCCAGCAGCTTGACGAGGAATGAAAAACTGTTTTTT. It codes for CASSLTRNEKLFF.

There are a few counts of this clonotype. The chain joins TRBV24-1 to TRBJ2-2; the D is unclear. Trimming left V 9 bases short and J 2 bases short, with 9 bases between. CDR3 length: 13 amino acids. The germline CDR1 and CDR2 sequences are KGHDR and SFDVKD. The CDR3: CATRGDNTGELFF. The CDR3 DNA reads as TGTGCCACCCGTGGAGACAACACCGGGGAGCTGTTTTTT.

Many counts were recorded for this clonotype. V gene TRBV20-1 combines with J gene TRBJ2-7; D is undetermined. The germline V gene has CDR1 DFQATT and CDR2 SNEGSKA (reference sequence). The CDR3 spans 13 residues. V lost 0 bases and J lost 6, with 12 bases in between. The DNA of the CDR3 is TGCAGTGCTAGAGATAAGGCCTACGCCGAGCAGTACTTC. It encodes CSARDKAYAEQYF.

This CDR3 reads CAWSVHGSFGYTF. As DNA, the CDR3 is TGTGCCTGGAGTGTACATGGAAGTTTTGGCTACACCTTC. This chain connects TRBV30 to TRBJ1-2; D remains ambiguous. Germline CDR1 and CDR2: GTSNPN and SVGIG (reference sequence). Trimming removed 0 bases at V and 7 bases at J, with 12 bases between. The CDR3 has 13 amino acids.

Comment on this clonotype: Given a much more abundant clone one base away, this may be a read error. The chain recombines TRBV20-1 with TRBJ1-1; D might be TRBD1 (6 bases). Germline CDR1 and CDR2: DFQATT and SNEGSKA (reference sequence). The CDR3 covers 15 residues. The CDR3 protein is CGAIRGLILDTEAFF. The CDR3 nucleotides read TGCGGTGCGATCAGGGGTCTCATTTTGGACACTGAAGCTTTCTTT.

This clonotype was seen ten or more times. This sequence joins TRBV12-3 or TRBV12-4 and TRBJ2-7, with 7 bases that match TRBD2. The CDR3 runs 14 residues. V lost 5 bases, J lost 4 bases, and 8 bases stayed unmatched. CDR3 amino acids: CASSTKVGGYEQYF. DNA of the CDR3: TGTGCCAGCAGTACTAAAGTGGGAGGGTACGAGCAGTACTTC.

This clonotype was seen repeatedly, ten times or more. This chain links TRBV7-9 with TRBJ2-7, with D tentatively TRBD2 (6 bases). Trimming stripped 0 bases from V and 6 bases from J, with 9 bases between. This CDR3 has 13 residues. The V gene's germline CDR1 is SEHNR and CDR2 FQNEAQ (reference sequence). The CDR3 spells CASSLAGGFEQYV. For the CDR3, the DNA is TGTGCCAGCAGCTTAGCGGGGGGTTTCGAGCAGTACGTC.

V is TRBV7-2 and J is TRBJ2-5; 11 bases agree with TRBD2. The CDR3 has 16 residues. Germline V gene lookup returns CDR1 SGHTA and CDR2 FQGNSA. Unmatched junction bases numbered 5, after V lost 3 bases and J lost 2 bases. DNA of the CDR3: TGTGCCAGCAGCTTGCCGGGACTAGCGGTACAAGAGACCCAGTACTTC. Protein sequence: CASSLPGLAVQETQYF. The full variable domain, in which reference TRBV7-2 and TRBJ2-5 provide the parts outside the CDR3, is GAGVSQSPSNKVTEKGKDVELRCDPISGHTALYWYRQSLGQGLEFLIYFQGNSAPDKSGLPSDRFSAERTGGSVSTLTIQRTQQEDSAVYLCASSLPGLAVQETQYFGPGTRLLVL.

This clonotype was seen many times. The chain carries TRBV6-1 and TRBJ2-1, with D maybe TRBD2 (5 bases). Germline-derived CDR1 and CDR2 are MNHNS and SASEGT. The V end lost 8 bases, the J end lost 6 bases, and 17 bases lay between the germline ends. CDR3 length: 14 residues. The CDR3 sequence: CASGSQDHLNEQFF. Written as DNA, the CDR3 is TGTGCCAGCGGGAGTCAAGACCACCTCAATGAGCAGTTCTTC.

The chain combines TRBV7-6 with TRBJ2-5; the D is unclear. This CDR3 contains 12 residues. Germline V gene sequence: CDR1 SGHVS, CDR2 FNYEAQ. Trimming took 4 bases from V and 9 from J, leaving 12 bases between them. CDR3 sequence: CASSSVPGPQYF. The DNA for the CDR3 is TGTGCCAGCAGCTCAGTTCCGGGTCCCCAGTACTTC.

This clonotype has ten or more counts. The chain has TRBV20-1 and TRBJ2-7; 9 bases fit TRBD2. The CDR3 covers 15 residues. The V gene's germline CDR1 is DFQATT and CDR2 SNEGSKA (reference sequence). The ends lost 0 bases at V and 2 bases at J; junction bases unmatched: 5. In DNA, the CDR3 is TGCAGTGCTAGAGATAGGCTAGCGGGGACCTACGAGCAGTACGTC. Translation: CSARDRLAGTYEQYV.

This clonotype was seen a handful of times. The chain recombines TRBV7-2 with TRBJ1-3; D is unclear. From germline, CDR1 is SGHTA and CDR2 FQGNSA. V shed 2 bases and J shed 0 bases, with 11 bases lying between them. The CDR3 has 16 amino acids. The DNA of the CDR3 is TGTGCCAGCAGCTTATTCTCCTTAATCTCTGGAAACACCATATATTTT. Amino acid sequence: CASSLFSLISGNTIYF.

This clonotype was recorded at least ten times. The chain employs TRBV7-2 and TRBJ2-5, with unresolved D. This CDR3 has 15 amino acids. Trimming took off 5 bases at V and 2 bases at J, with 15 bases between the two ends. Germline CDR1 is SGHTA and CDR2 is FQGNSA. The CDR3 bases are TGTGCCAGCAGCCCTGTCCCACGACGACAAGAGACCCAGTACTTC. Residues: CASSPVPRRQETQYF.

This chain connects TRBV29-1 to TRBJ2-1; TRBD1 might be the D (6 bases). The CDR3 is 15 residues long. Germline CDR1 SQVTM, CDR2 ANQGSEA. DNA for the CDR3: TGCAGTGCCACTTTGAGGGGGAGCTCCTACAATGAGCAGTTCTTC. As protein: CSATLRGSSYNEQFF.

This clonotype came up a few times. This chain links TRBV20-1 with TRBJ1-5; a possible D gene is TRBD1 (5 bases). The germline CDR1 and CDR2 sequences are DFQATT and SNEGSKA (reference sequence). CDR3 length: 14 amino acids. Trimming pared 4 bases from V and 0 bases from J, leaving 10 bases between. CDR3 bases: TGCAGTGCTACAGCAGGGAATAGCAATCAGCCCCAGCATTTT. Protein sequence: CSATAGNSNQPQHF.

This CDR3 reads CASNTGLAINEQFF. CDR3 DNA sequence: TGTGCCAGCAATACGGGACTAGCCATCAATGAGCAGTTCTTC. The chain employs TRBV12-3 or TRBV12-4 and TRBJ2-1, with 9 bases identical to TRBD2. This CDR3 region has 14 residues. Germline trimming cut 7 bases from V and 6 bases from J; bases unmatched to any gene: 7.

V is TRBV6-2 or TRBV6-3 and J is TRBJ2-2; the D gene is possibly TRBD2 (5 bases). The CDR3 is made up of 14 amino acids. Germline V gives CDR1 MNHEY, CDR2 SVGEGT. The V gene lost 3 bases and the J gene lost 6 bases, with 11 bases spanning the gap. CDR3 in amino acids: CASSYGSESGELFF. CDR3 in DNA: TGTGCCAGCAGTTATGGTAGCGAATCCGGGGAGCTGTTTTTT.

This chain joins TRBV6-1 and TRBJ2-6; weak D call: TRBD2 (5 bases). V gave up 7 bases and J gave up 0 bases, with 13 bases separating them. Germline values: CDR1 MNHNS, CDR2 SASEGT. The CDR3 has 16 amino acids. The CDR3 reads CASTYGTSSGANVLTF. CDR3 in DNA: TGTGCCAGCACCTACGGTACTAGCTCTGGGGCCAACGTCCTGACTTTC.

V and J are TRBV20-1 and TRBJ2-2; tentatively, D is TRBD1 (5 bases). The V and J ends lost 0 bases and 0 bases respectively, with 11 bases between them. The CDR3 contains 16 residues. CDR1 DFQATT and CDR2 SNEGSKA come from the germline V gene (reference sequence). CDR3 in DNA: TGCAGTGCTAGAGAGGAAAGACAGTCGAACACCGGGGAGCTGTTTTTT. As protein: CSAREERQSNTGELFF.